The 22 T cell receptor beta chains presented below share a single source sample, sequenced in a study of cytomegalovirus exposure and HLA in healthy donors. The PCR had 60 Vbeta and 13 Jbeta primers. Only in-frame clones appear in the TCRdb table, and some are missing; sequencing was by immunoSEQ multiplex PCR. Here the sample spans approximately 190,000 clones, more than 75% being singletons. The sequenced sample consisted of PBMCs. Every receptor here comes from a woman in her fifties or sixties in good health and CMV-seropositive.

CDR3 amino acids: CASSQTSGGAEQFF. The CDR3 DNA is TGTGCCAGCAGCCAGACTAGCGGGGGGGCTGAGCAGTTCTTC. V and J are TRBV4-2 and TRBJ2-1; 14 bases map to TRBD2. Germline V gives CDR1 LGHNA, CDR2 YNFKEQ. Trimming cost V 3 bases and J 9 bases; bases outside gene matches: 1. This CDR3 spans 14 amino acids.

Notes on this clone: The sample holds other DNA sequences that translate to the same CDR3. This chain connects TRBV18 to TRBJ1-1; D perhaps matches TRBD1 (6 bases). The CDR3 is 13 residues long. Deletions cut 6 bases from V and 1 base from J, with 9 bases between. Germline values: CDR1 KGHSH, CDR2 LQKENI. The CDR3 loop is CASSGQKNTEAFF. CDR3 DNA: TGTGCCAGCTCCGGACAGAAGAACACTGAAGCTTTCTTT.

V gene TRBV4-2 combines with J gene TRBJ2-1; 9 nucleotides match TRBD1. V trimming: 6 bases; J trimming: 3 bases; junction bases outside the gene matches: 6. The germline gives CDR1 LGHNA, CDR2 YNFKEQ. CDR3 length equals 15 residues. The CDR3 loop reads CASRANRGLYNEQFF. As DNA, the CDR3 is TGTGCCAGCAGAGCGAACAGGGGGCTCTACAATGAGCAGTTCTTC.

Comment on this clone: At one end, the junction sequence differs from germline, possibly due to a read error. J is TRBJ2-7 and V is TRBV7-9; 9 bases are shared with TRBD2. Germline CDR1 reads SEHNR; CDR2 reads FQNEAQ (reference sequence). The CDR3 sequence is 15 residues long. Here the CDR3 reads CAGSLGSGGVNEQYF. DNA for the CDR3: TGTGCCGGCAGCCTTGGTAGCGGGGGCGTAAACGAGCAGTACTTC.

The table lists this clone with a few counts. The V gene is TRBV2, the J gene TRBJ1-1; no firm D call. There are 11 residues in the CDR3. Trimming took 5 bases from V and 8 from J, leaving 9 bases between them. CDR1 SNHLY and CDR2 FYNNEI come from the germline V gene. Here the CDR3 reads CASSSDIEAFF. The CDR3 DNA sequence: TGTGCCAGCAGTTCAGACATAGAAGCTTTCTTT. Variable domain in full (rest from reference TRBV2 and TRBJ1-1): EPEVTQTPSHQVTQMGQEVILRCVPISNHLYFYWYRQILGQKVEFLVSFYNNEISEKSEIFDDQFSVERPDGSNFTLKIRSTKLEDSAMYFCASSSDIEAFFGQGTRLTVV.

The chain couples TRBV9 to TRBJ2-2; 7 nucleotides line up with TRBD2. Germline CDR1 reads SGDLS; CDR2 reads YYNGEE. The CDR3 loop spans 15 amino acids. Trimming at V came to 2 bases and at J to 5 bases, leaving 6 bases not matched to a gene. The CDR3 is CASSVTLAETGELFF. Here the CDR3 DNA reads TGTGCCAGCAGCGTCACTCTAGCGGAAACCGGGGAGCTGTTTTTT.

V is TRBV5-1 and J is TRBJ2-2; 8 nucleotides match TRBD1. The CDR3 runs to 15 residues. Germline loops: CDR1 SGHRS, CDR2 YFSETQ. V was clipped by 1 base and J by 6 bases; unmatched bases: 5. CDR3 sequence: CASSLQGAIAGELFF. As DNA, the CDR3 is TGCGCCAGCAGCTTGCAGGGGGCGATTGCCGGGGAGCTGTTTTTT.

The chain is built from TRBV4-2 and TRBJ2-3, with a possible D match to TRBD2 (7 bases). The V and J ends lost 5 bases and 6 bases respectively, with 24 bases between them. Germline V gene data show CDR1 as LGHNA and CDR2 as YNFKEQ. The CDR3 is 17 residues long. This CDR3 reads CASSDRGRGTMADTQYF. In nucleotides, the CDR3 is TGTGCCAGCAGCGACCGGGGGCGGGGGACTATGGCGGATACGCAGTATTTT.

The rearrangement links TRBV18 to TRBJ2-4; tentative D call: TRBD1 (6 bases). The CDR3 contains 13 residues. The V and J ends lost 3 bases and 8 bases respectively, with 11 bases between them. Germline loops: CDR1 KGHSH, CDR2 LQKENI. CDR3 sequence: CASSPNAGDIQYF. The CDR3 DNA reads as TGTGCCAGCTCACCTAACGCAGGGGACATTCAGTACTTC.

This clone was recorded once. DNA of the CDR3: TGTGCCAGCAGCTTAACGGGACAGGGGGCAGTCACAGATACGCAGTATTTT. It specifies CASSLTGQGAVTDTQYF. The rearrangement uses TRBV7-3 and TRBJ2-3; TRBD1 matches at 12 bases. In germline, CDR1 is SGHTA, CDR2 FQGTGA. The ends lost 0 bases at V and 2 bases at J; junction bases unmatched: 3. The CDR3 loop spans 17 amino acids.

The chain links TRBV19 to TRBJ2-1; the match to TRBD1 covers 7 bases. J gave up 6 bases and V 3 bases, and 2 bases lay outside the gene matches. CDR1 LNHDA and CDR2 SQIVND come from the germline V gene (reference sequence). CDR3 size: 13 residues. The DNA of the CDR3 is TGTGCCAGTAGTATCCCAGGGGGCAATGAGCAGTTCTTC. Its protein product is CASSIPGGNEQFF.

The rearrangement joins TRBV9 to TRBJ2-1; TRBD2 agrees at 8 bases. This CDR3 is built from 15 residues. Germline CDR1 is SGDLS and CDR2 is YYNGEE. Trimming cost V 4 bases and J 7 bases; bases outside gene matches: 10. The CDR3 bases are TGTGCCAGCAGCCCCGGGGGGGGCGAGGGAAATGAGCAGTTCTTC. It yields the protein CASSPGGGEGNEQFF.

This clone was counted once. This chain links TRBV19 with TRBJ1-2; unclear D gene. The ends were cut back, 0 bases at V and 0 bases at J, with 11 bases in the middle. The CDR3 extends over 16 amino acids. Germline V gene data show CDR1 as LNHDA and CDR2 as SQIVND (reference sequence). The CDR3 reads CASSIDLRISNYGYTF. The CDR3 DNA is TGTGCCAGTAGTATAGATCTGAGGATTTCTAACTATGGCTACACCTTC.

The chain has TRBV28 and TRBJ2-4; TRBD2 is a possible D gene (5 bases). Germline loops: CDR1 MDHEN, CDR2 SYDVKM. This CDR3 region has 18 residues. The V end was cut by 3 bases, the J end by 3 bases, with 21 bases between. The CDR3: CASSFSKRTSWGKNIQYF. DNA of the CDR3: TGTGCCAGCAGTTTCTCAAAAAGGACTTCCTGGGGCAAAAACATTCAGTACTTC.

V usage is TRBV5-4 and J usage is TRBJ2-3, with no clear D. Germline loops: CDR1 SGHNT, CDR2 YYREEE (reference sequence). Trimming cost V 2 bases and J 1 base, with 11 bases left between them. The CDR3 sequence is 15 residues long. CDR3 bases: TGTGCCAGCAGCTTTGGCGGCCGGGGCACAGATACGCAGTATTTT. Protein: CASSFGGRGTDTQYF. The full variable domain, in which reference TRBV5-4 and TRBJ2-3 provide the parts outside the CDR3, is ETGVTQSPTHLIKTRGQQVTLRCSSQSGHNTVSWYQQALGQGPQFIFQYYREEENGRGNFPPRFSGLQFPNYSSELNVNALELDDSALYLCASSFGGRGTDTQYFGPGTRLTVL.

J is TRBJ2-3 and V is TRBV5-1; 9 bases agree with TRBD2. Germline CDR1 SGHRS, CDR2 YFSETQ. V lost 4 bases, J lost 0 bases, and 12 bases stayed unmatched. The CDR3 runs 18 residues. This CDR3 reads CASSPLGAGGTSTDTQYF. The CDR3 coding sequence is TGCGCCAGCAGCCCGCTTGGAGCGGGGGGAACCAGCACAGATACGCAGTATTTT. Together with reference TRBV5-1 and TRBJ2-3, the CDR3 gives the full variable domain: KAGVTQTPRYLIKTRGQQVTLSCSPISGHRSVSWYQQTPGQGLQFLFEYFSETQRNKGNFPGRFSGRQFSNSRSEMNVSTLELGDSALYLCASSPLGAGGTSTDTQYFGPGTRLTVL.

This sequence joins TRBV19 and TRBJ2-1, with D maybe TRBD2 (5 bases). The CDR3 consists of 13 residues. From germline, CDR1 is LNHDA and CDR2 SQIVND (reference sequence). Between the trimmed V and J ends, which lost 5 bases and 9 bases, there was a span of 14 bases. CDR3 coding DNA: TGTGCCAGTAGTGACCGGGGATGGAGTGAGCAGTTCTTC. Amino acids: CASSDRGWSEQFF.

The CDR3 DNA reads as TGTGCCAGCAGTTACCCGAGGGGGTCCTCTCTACCCCTCCACTTT. Amino acids: CASSYPRGSSLPLHF. V is TRBV6-6 and J is TRBJ1-6; the D gene is possibly TRBD1 (6 bases). CDR1 is MNHNY and CDR2 is SVGAGI in the germline V gene (reference sequence). This CDR3 has 15 residues. Deletions cut 2 bases from V and 12 bases from J, with 17 bases between.

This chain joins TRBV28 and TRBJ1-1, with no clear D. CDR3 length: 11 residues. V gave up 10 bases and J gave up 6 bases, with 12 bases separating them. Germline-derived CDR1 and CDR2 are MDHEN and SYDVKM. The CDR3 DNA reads TGTGCCACCTCAATGAGTGCTGAAGCTTTCTTT. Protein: CATSMSAEAFF.

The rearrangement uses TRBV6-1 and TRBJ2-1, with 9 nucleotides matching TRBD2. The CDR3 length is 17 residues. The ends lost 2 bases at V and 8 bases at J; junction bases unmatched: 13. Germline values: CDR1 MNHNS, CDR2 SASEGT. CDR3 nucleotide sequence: TGTGCCAGCAGTGAACGTGGCGGGGGGGCCTCTAGGTATGAGCAGTTCTTC. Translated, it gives CASSERGGGASRYEQFF.

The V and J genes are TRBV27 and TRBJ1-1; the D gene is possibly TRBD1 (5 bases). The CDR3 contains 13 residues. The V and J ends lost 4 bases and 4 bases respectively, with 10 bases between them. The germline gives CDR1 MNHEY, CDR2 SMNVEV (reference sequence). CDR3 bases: TGTGCCAGCAGTTGGGCGGGGGGCACTGAAGCTTTCTTT. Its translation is CASSWAGGTEAFF.

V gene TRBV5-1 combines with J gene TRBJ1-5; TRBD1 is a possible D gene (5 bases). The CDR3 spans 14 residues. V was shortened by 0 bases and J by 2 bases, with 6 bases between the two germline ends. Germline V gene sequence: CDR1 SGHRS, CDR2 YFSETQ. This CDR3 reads CASSLEGGNQPQHF. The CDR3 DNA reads TGCGCCAGCAGCTTGGAAGGGGGCAATCAGCCCCAGCATTTT.